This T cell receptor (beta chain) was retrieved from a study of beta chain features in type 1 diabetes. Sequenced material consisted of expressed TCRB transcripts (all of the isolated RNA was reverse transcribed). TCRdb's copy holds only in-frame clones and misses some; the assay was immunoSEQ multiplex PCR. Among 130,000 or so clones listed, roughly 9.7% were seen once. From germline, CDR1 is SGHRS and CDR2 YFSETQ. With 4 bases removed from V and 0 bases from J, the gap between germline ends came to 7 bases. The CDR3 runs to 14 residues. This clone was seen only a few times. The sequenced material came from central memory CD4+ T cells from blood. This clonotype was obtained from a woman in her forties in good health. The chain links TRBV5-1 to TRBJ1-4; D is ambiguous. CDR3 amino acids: CASSLGTTNEKLFF. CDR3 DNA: TGCGCCAGCAGCCTAGGCACAACTAATGAAAAACTGTTTTTT.